The entry below describes one T cell receptor beta chain. Its antigen is still unknown. This sample stems from a study of graft-versus-host responses after intestinal transplantation. Study conclusions and caveats: Early HvG declines after transplant were associated with peak circulating GvH clone levels. High graft-versus-host to host-versus-graft clonal ratios were seen in allografts of patients with graft-donor T cell macrochimerism.

Sequenced by immunoSEQ multiplex PCR; TCRdb stores in-frame clones only, minus some. The profile covers just under 85,000 clones, with around 93% appearing a single time and 6.5% to 8.5% taken by the ten largest. Germline-derived CDR1 and CDR2 are SGHTA and FQGTGA. This CDR3 is built from 19 residues. V gave up 2 bases and J gave up 5 bases; unmatched junction bases: 16. This chain connects TRBV7-3 to TRBJ2-1; TRBD2 matches 9 bases. Sequenced here: unstimulated CD8+ T cells sorted from spleen or lymph node cells, sampled before transplant. This receptor was taken from a human donor who was the organ donor for an intestinal transplant. The CDR3, as DNA: TGTGCCAGCAGCTTAGGTCCCCGGACTAGCGCGTTTGTGGACAATGAGCAGTTCTTC. Translation: CASSLGPRTSAFVDNEQFF.